This T cell receptor (beta chain) was captured by sequencing in a study of cytomegalovirus exposure and HLA in healthy donors. Whole-study results and caveats: Three CMV-associated chains were confirmed in vitro to be specific for CMV antigens.

Nominal health characterized the donors when sampled, though unrecorded immune exposures were likely. A multiplex PCR was run with 60 Vbeta primers and 13 Jbeta primers. Produced via immunoSEQ multiplex PCR; TCRdb's table is partial and in-frame only. Recorded for this sample: more than 70,000 clones. As for this clone: The antigen remains unidentified.

CDR1 ENHRY and CDR2 SYGVKD come from the germline V gene. This CDR3 has 14 amino acids. V was shortened by 3 bases and J by 4 bases, with 10 bases between the two germline ends. This receptor was taken from a woman aged 55-69 years in good health and CMV-seronegative. J is TRBJ1-5 and V is TRBV10-3; the D is unclear. The material sequenced was PBMCs. Here the CDR3 reads CAISDVGPNQPQHF. The CDR3 DNA reads as TGTGCCATCAGTGATGTGGGCCCGAATCAGCCCCAGCATTTT.